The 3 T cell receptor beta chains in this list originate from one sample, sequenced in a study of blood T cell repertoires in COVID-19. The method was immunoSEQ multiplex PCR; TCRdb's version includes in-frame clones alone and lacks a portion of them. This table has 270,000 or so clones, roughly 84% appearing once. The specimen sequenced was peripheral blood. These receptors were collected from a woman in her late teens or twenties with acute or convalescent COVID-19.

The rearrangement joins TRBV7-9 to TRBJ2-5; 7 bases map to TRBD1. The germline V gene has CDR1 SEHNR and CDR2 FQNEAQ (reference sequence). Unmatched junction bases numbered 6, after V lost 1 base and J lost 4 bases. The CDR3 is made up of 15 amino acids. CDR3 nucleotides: TGTGCCAGCAGCTTAGTTAGGGGGCTCCTAGAGACCCAGTACTTC. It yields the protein CASSLVRGLLETQYF.

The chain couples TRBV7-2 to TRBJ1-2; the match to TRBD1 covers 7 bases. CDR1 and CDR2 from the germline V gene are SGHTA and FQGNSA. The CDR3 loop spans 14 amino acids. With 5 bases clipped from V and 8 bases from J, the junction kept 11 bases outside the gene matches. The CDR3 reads CASSQLQGTRGYTF. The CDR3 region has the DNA TGTGCCAGCAGCCAACTACAGGGGACGCGCGGCTACACCTTC.

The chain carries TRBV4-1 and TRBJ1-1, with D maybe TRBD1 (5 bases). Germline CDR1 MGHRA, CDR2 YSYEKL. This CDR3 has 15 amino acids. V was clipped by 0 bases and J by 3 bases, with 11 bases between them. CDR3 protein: CASSQDSTGDTEAFF. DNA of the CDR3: TGCGCCAGCAGCCAAGATTCGACGGGGGACACTGAAGCTTTCTTT.